A selection of T cell receptor beta chains follows, all from one sample in a study of CD8+CD57+ T cells in acquired aplastic anemia. TCRdb re-derived calls from the reads in MiXCR, one entry per CDR3 protein. The table has 100,000 to 150,000 distinct CDR3 sequences, 48% seen once. Sequencing used sorted CD4+, CD8+, or CD8+CD57+ T cells (not recorded which) from PBMCs. The receptors shown here come from a human donor in good health, serving as a control. The CDR3 runs from the conserved cysteine through the conserved F or W. The D gene is left open where the match is weak. Size tells how often a clone was seen (once, few, many) or the class of an expanded clone, and some rows leave it out.

J: TRBJ2-1; size: many; D: .; V: TRBV11-2; CDR3: CASSHPGGGLYNEQFF; DNA: TGTGCCAGCAGCCATCCCGGTGGGGGTTTATACAATGAGCAGTTCTTC
J: TRBJ2-7; size: .; D: TRBD1; V: TRBV11-2; CDR3: CASSLGLGQGAYEQYF; DNA: TGTGCCAGCAGCTTAGGTCTGGGACAGGGGGCCTACGAGCAGTACTTC
J: TRBJ2-7; size: .; D: TRBD1; V: TRBV24-1; CDR3: CATSDPQTGYEQYF; DNA: TGTGCCACCAGTGATCCGCAGACAGGGTACGAGCAGTACTTC
J: TRBJ1-1; size: many; D: .; V: TRBV29-1; CDR3: CSVAGQAEAFF; DNA: TGCAGCGTTGCTGGACAAGCCGAAGCTTTCTTT
J: TRBJ1-2; size: few; D: TRBD1; V: TRBV25-1; CDR3: CASSPRATGQDYYGYTF; DNA: TGTGCCAGCAGCCCCCGGGCGACGGGACAGGATTACTATGGCTACACCTTC
J: TRBJ2-3; size: .; D: TRBD2; V: TRBV2; CDR3: CASSELAGGLGTDTQYF; DNA: TGTGCCAGCAGTGAATTAGCGGGGGGGCTGGGCACAGATACGCAGTATTTT
J: TRBJ2-3; size: .; D: TRBD1; V: TRBV24-1; CDR3: CATSDQTGGQDTQYF; DNA: TGTGCCACCAGTGATCAGACAGGGGGCCAAGATACGCAGTATTTT
J: TRBJ1-1; size: many; D: .; V: TRBV7-2; CDR3: CASSLGSLNTEAFF; DNA: TGTGCCAGCAGCTTAGGTTCCCTGAACACTGAAGCTTTCTTT
J: TRBJ2-1; size: .; D: .; V: TRBV19; CDR3: CASRRGSSYNEQFF; DNA: TGTGCCAGTAGACGAGGGAGCTCCTACAATGAGCAGTTCTTC
J: TRBJ1-2; size: many; D: .; V: TRBV5-5; CDR3: CASSFGGKNYGYTF; DNA: TGTGCCAGCAGCTTCGGCGGGAAAAACTATGGCTACACCTTC
J: TRBJ2-3; size: many; D: .; V: TRBV5-5; CDR3: CASSLMGATDTQYF; DNA: TGTGCCAGCAGCTTGATGGGGGCCACAGATACGCAGTATTTT
J: TRBJ2-7; size: many; D: TRBD2; V: TRBV6-1; CDR3: CATGGGPDEQYF; DNA: TGTGCCACGGGCGGGGGGCCCGACGAGCAGTACTTC
J: TRBJ1-6; size: .; D: TRBD1; V: TRBV2; CDR3: CASNAEQGVYSPLHF; DNA: TGTGCCAGCAATGCAGAACAGGGGGTCTATTCACCCCTCCACTTT
J: TRBJ1-1; size: .; D: .; V: TRBV7-2; CDR3: CASSPEPGRAEAFF; DNA: TGTGCCAGCAGCCCGGAGCCTGGGAGGGCTGAAGCTTTCTTT
J: TRBJ2-7; size: .; D: .; V: TRBV2; CDR3: CASSDPIPEQYF; DNA: TGTGCCAGCAGTGATCCTATCCCGGAGCAGTACTTC
J: TRBJ2-6; size: .; D: TRBD2; V: TRBV9; CDR3: CASSVDSGGAGANVLTF; DNA: TGTGCCAGCAGCGTAGACTCGGGGGGGGCTGGGGCCAACGTCCTGACTTTC
J: TRBJ1-3; size: few; D: .; V: TRBV28; CDR3: CASSHRQASGNTIYF; DNA: TGTGCCAGCAGTCATCGACAGGCCTCTGGAAACACCATATATTTT
J: TRBJ2-3; size: few; D: .; V: TRBV2; CDR3: CASTGRTDTQYF; DNA: TGTGCCAGCACCGGACGCACAGATACGCAGTATTTT
J: TRBJ1-1; size: many; D: TRBD1; V: TRBV5-1; CDR3: CASSWGWTGATNTEAFF; DNA: TGCGCCAGCAGCTGGGGGTGGACAGGGGCCACCAACACTGAAGCTTTCTTT
J: TRBJ1-6; size: .; D: .; V: TRBV6-1; CDR3: CAQRIREGGSPLHF; DNA: TGTGCCCAGCGTATAAGGGAGGGTGGTTCACCCCTCCACTTT
J: TRBJ2-7; size: .; D: .; V: TRBV20-1; CDR3: CSARIVDYEQYF; DNA: TGCAGTGCTAGAATTGTAGATTACGAGCAGTACTTC
J: TRBJ1-5; size: .; D: .; V: TRBV2; CDR3: CASSARSNQPQHF; DNA: TGTGCCAGCAGCGCGAGAAGCAATCAGCCCCAGCATTTT
J: TRBJ1-1; size: .; D: .; V: TRBV19; CDR3: CASSVEGTEAFF; DNA: TGTGCCAGTAGTGTTGAGGGAACTGAAGCTTTCTTT
J: TRBJ2-1; size: few; D: TRBD2; V: TRBV29-1; CDR3: CSVSSGRVFF; DNA: TGCAGCGTTTCTAGCGGCCGAGTTTTCTTC
J: TRBJ1-3; size: many; D: TRBD1; V: TRBV19; CDR3: CASKETGAGNTIYF; DNA: TGTGCCAGCAAAGAGACAGGGGCTGGAAACACCATATATTTT
J: TRBJ2-5; size: .; D: TRBD2; V: TRBV20-1; CDR3: CSVVGGETQYF; DNA: TGCAGTGTGGTGGGGGGGGAGACCCAGTACTTC
J: TRBJ2-1; size: .; D: TRBD2; V: TRBV5-1; CDR3: CASSPGTSGGAYNEQFF; DNA: TGCGCCAGCAGCCCGGGGACTAGCGGGGGGGCTTACAATGAGCAGTTCTTC
J: TRBJ2-7; size: .; D: TRBD2; V: TRBV20-1; CDR3: CSARDRQAGGYEQYF; DNA: TGCAGTGCTAGAGATCGACAAGCGGGGGGCTACGAGCAGTACTTC
J: TRBJ2-3; size: many; D: .; V: TRBV20-1; CDR3: CSARRTLTDTQYF; DNA: TGCAGTGCTAGGAGAACTCTCACAGATACGCAGTATTTT
J: TRBJ2-1; size: many; D: TRBD2; V: TRBV3-1; CDR3: CASSQDAGGPYEQFF; DNA: TGTGCCAGCAGCCAAGATGCGGGGGGGCCGTATGAGCAGTTCTTC
J: TRBJ1-2; size: .; D: .; V: TRBV11-2; CDR3: CASSLEGRMNRVGYYGYTF; DNA: TGTGCCAGCAGCTTAGAGGGGAGGATGAACAGGGTGGGGTACTATGGCTACACCTTC
J: TRBJ2-5; size: once; D: TRBD2; V: TRBV5-1; CDR3: CASRMLAGTGETQYF; DNA: TGCGCCAGCAGGATGCTAGCGGGGACGGGAGAGACCCAGTACTTC
J: TRBJ2-1; size: many; D: .; V: TRBV7-8; CDR3: CASSLMGNEQFF; DNA: TGTGCCAGCAGCTTAATGGGGAATGAGCAGTTCTTC
J: TRBJ2-3; size: .; D: TRBD2; V: TRBV5-1; CDR3: CASSFATSGSNADTQYF; DNA: TGCGCCAGCAGCTTTGCCACCAGCGGGAGTAACGCAGATACGCAGTATTTT
J: TRBJ1-2; size: .; D: .; V: TRBV10-1; CDR3: CASSVGVGYGYTF; DNA: TGCGCCAGCAGTGTCGGGGTCGGCTATGGCTACACCTTC
J: TRBJ2-5; size: many; D: .; V: TRBV20-1; CDR3: CSARGDRETQYF; DNA: TGCAGTGCTAGAGGAGACAGGGAGACCCAGTACTTC
J: TRBJ1-2; size: many; D: .; V: TRBV30; CDR3: CAWSVAAAFYGYTF; DNA: TGTGCCTGGAGTGTAGCCGCTGCTTTCTATGGCTACACCTTC
J: TRBJ1-2; size: few; D: .; V: TRBV6-1; CDR3: CASGMGRGISYGYTF; DNA: TGTGCCAGCGGGATGGGTCGGGGTATTAGCTATGGCTACACCTTC
J: TRBJ1-4; size: many; D: TRBD1; V: TRBV6-1; CDR3: CASRTGGDNEKLFF; DNA: TGTGCCAGCAGAACAGGGGGGGATAATGAAAAACTGTTTTTT